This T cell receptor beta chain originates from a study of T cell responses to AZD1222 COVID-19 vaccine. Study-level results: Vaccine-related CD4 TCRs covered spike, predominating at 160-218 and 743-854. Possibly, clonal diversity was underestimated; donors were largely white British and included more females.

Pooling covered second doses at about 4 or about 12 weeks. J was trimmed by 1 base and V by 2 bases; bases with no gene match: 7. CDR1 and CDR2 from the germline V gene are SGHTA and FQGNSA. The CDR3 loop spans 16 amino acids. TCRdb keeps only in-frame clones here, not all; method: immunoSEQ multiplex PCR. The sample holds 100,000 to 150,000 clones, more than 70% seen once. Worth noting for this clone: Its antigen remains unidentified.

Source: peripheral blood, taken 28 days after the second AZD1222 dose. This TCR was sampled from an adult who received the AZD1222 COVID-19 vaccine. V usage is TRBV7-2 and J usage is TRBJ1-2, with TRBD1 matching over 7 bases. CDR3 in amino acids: CASSLSGTDYNYGYTF. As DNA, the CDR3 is TGTGCCAGCAGCTTATCCGGGACAGACTATAACTATGGCTACACCTTC.